This passage covers 20 T cell receptor beta chains from one sample sequenced in a study of blood T cell repertoires in COVID-19. Some clones are missing from TCRdb's copy, which holds only in-frame ones; the method was immunoSEQ multiplex PCR. The repertoire consists of over 40,000 clones, with about four fifths occurring once and the leading ten covering about 2.5%. Sequencing was carried out using peripheral blood. These receptor sequences come from a woman aged 55-69 years with acute or convalescent COVID-19.

The J gene is TRBJ2-3, the V gene TRBV6-5, with D perhaps matching TRBD2 (6 bases). Germline V gives CDR1 MNHEY, CDR2 SVGAGI. The V end lost 7 bases, the J end lost 4 bases, and 15 bases lay between the germline ends. The CDR3 has 14 amino acids. The CDR3 nucleotides are TGTGCCAGCAACCCAACGGGAGCCCCAGATACGCAGTATTTT. Protein product: CASNPTGAPDTQYF.

CDR3 DNA sequence: TGTGCCAGCAGTCATACAGGGGGGCGGGGAAAACTGTTTTTT. The encoded protein is CASSHTGGRGKLFF. This sequence joins TRBV3-1 (or the pseudogene TRBV3-2) and TRBJ1-4; 8 bases are shared with TRBD1. The germline CDR1 and CDR2 sequences are LGHDT and YNNKEL (reference sequence). This CDR3 is built from 14 residues. V lost 6 bases and J lost 10; bases outside the gene matches: 10.

This chain connects TRBV5-1 to TRBJ1-2; 7 nucleotides match TRBD1. Germline V gene lookup returns CDR1 SGHRS and CDR2 YFSETQ. J gave up 4 bases and V 3 bases, and 3 bases lay outside the gene matches. This CDR3 region has 13 residues. This CDR3 reads CASSSTGRYGYTF. In DNA, the CDR3 is TGCGCCAGCAGCTCGACAGGGCGCTATGGCTACACCTTC. The full variable domain, rest sourced from reference TRBV5-1 and TRBJ1-2, is KAGVTQTPRYLIKTRGQQVTLSCSPISGHRSVSWYQQTPGQGLQFLFEYFSETQRNKGNFPGRFSGRQFSNSRSEMNVSTLELGDSALYLCASSSTGRYGYTFGSGTRLTVV.

The rearrangement joins TRBV9 to TRBJ2-5; D gene unclear. The V gene's germline CDR1 is SGDLS and CDR2 YYNGEE. This CDR3 spans 11 amino acids. The V gene lost 3 bases and the J gene lost 2 bases, with 2 bases spanning the gap. In DNA, the CDR3 is TGTGCCAGCAGCGCACAAGAGACCCAGTACTTC. Translation: CASSAQETQYF.

This chain joins TRBV30 and TRBJ2-7; 10 nucleotides agree with TRBD2. CDR1 is GTSNPN, CDR2 SVGIG, per germline (reference sequence). Trimming removed 0 bases from V and 5 bases from J; junction bases left unmatched: 16. This CDR3 is built from 18 residues. The CDR3, as DNA: TGTGCCTGGAGTGTACGCCCCTGGGCTAGCGGGAGAGCTAACGAGCAGTACTTC. The encoded protein is CAWSVRPWASGRANEQYF.

This clone was counted once. The V and J genes are TRBV6-1 and TRBJ1-2; no firm D call. The CDR3 sequence is 13 residues long. Per germline, CDR1 MNHNS and CDR2 SASEGT. V lost 1 base, J lost 2 bases, and 5 bases lay in between. For the CDR3, the DNA is TGTGCCAGCAGTGAAGAACTGAACTATGGCTACACCTTC. This codes for CASSEELNYGYTF.

The chain uses TRBV6-1 and TRBJ1-6; D call uncertain. The germline V gene encodes CDR1 MNHNS and CDR2 SASEGT. The CDR3 consists of 13 residues. Trimming cost V 1 base and J 9 bases, with 7 bases left between them. CDR3 residues: CASSEVSSSPLHF. For the CDR3, the DNA is TGTGCCAGCAGTGAAGTTTCGAGTTCACCCCTCCACTTT.

This clone has a single count. The chain combines TRBV18 with TRBJ1-5; no clear D gene. V gave up 3 bases and J gave up 4 bases, with 13 bases separating them. Germline CDR1 is KGHSH and CDR2 is LQKENI. The length of the CDR3 is 15 residues. DNA for the CDR3: TGTGCCAGCTCACCTTTCGAGAGGTGGAATCAGCCCCAGCATTTT. This translates into CASSPFERWNQPQHF.

J is TRBJ1-1 and V is TRBV24-1; 10 bases are shared with TRBD1. This CDR3 has 16 residues. Germline values: CDR1 KGHDR, CDR2 SFDVKD. Unmatched junction bases numbered 6, after V lost 2 bases and J lost 4 bases. CDR3 residues: CATSDSRQGASTEAFF. The CDR3 DNA reads as TGTGCCACCAGTGATTCCCGACAGGGGGCCAGCACTGAAGCTTTCTTT.

The chain combines TRBV6-5 with TRBJ1-5; D might be TRBD1 (6 bases). This CDR3 comprises 14 residues. Germline assignment: CDR1 MNHEY and CDR2 SVGAGI. V was pared by 6 bases and J by 2 bases, with 11 bases between. The CDR3 nucleotides are TGTGCCAGCAGCCTCAGGACAGGCAATCAGCCCCAGCATTTT. Its protein product is CASSLRTGNQPQHF.

The rearrangement links TRBV19 to TRBJ2-4; D not certain. Trimming removed 11 bases at V and 0 bases at J, with 8 bases between. Germline V gene data show CDR1 as LNHDA and CDR2 as SQIVND (reference sequence). The CDR3 covers 12 residues. CDR3 protein: CACGLAKNIQYF. Written as DNA, the CDR3 is TGTGCCTGCGGCCTAGCCAAAAACATTCAGTACTTC.

This clone was recorded only once. The chain's CDR3 is CASSQAFADRDSYEQYF. The CDR3 region has the DNA TGCGCCAGCAGCCAAGCCTTTGCGGACAGGGATTCCTACGAGCAGTACTTC. The chain recombines TRBV4-1 with TRBJ2-7; TRBD1 aligns across 8 bases. The length of the CDR3 is 17 residues. Trimming at V came to 1 base and at J to 1 base, leaving 9 bases not matched to a gene. CDR1 MGHRA and CDR2 YSYEKL come from the germline V gene.

This rearrangement joins TRBV13 to TRBJ1-2, with D possibly matching TRBD1 (6 bases). Trimming left V 5 bases short and J 6 bases short, with 19 bases between. There are 15 residues in the CDR3. From germline, CDR1 is PRHDT and CDR2 FYEKMQ (reference sequence). Here the CDR3 DNA reads TGTGCCAGCAGCAAGGAGGCAGGGGATGATCATGGCTACACCTTC. This gives the protein CASSKEAGDDHGYTF.

The chain employs TRBV5-6 and TRBJ1-5; D gene uncertain. V was trimmed by 6 bases and J by 4 bases, leaving 23 bases between them. The CDR3 spans 17 residues. Germline lookup yields CDR1 SGHDT and CDR2 YYEEEE. This CDR3 is CASTLGGPTLNNQPQHF. DNA of the CDR3: TGTGCCAGCACCTTAGGAGGGCCCACGCTGAATAATCAGCCCCAGCATTTT. The entire variable domain, with the rest obtained from reference TRBV5-6 and TRBJ1-5, is as follows: DAGVTQSPTHLIKTRGQQVTLRCSPKSGHDTVSWYQQALGQGPQFIFQYYEEEERQRGNFPDRFSGHQFPNYSSELNVNALLLGDSALYLCASTLGGPTLNNQPQHFGDGTRLSIL.

The V call is TRBV29-1, the J call TRBJ2-6; 7 bases line up with TRBD1. The length of the CDR3 is 15 residues. J gave up 0 bases and V 5 bases, and 4 bases lay outside the gene matches. The germline V gene encodes CDR1 SQVTM and CDR2 ANQGSEA. The CDR3 spells CSVRQGSSGANVLTF. In nucleotides, the CDR3 is TGCAGCGTTAGACAGGGAAGCTCTGGGGCCAACGTCCTGACTTTC.

The rearrangement uses TRBV11-2 and TRBJ2-7, with 10 bases matching TRBD1. The CDR3 totals 15 residues. With 4 bases clipped from V and 4 bases from J, the junction kept 7 bases outside the gene matches. Germline CDR1 is SGHAT and CDR2 is FQNNGV. This chain's CDR3 is CASSSTTGGPYEQYF. CDR3 coding DNA: TGTGCCAGCAGCTCAACGACAGGGGGCCCTTACGAGCAGTACTTC. The entire variable domain, with the rest obtained from reference TRBV11-2 and TRBJ2-7, is as follows: EAGVAQSPRYKIIEKRQSVAFWCNPISGHATLYWYQQILGQGPKLLIQFQNNGVVDDSQLPKDRFSAERLKGVDSTLKIQPAKLEDSAVYLCASSSTTGGPYEQYFGPGTRLTVT.

V is TRBV5-6 and J is TRBJ1-2; D is perhaps TRBD1 (6 bases). This CDR3 spans 16 amino acids. V dropped 0 bases and J dropped 2 bases, with 14 bases sitting between them. Per the germline V gene, CDR1 is SGHDT and CDR2 is YYEEEE. The CDR3 reads CASSLVLGHINYGYTF. CDR3 nucleotides: TGTGCCAGCAGCTTGGTCTTGGGACATATCAACTATGGCTACACCTTC. Combining the CDR3 with reference TRBV5-6 and TRBJ1-2 gives the whole variable domain DAGVTQSPTHLIKTRGQQVTLRCSPKSGHDTVSWYQQALGQGPQFIFQYYEEEERQRGNFPDRFSGHQFPNYSSELNVNALLLGDSALYLCASSLVLGHINYGYTFGSGTRLTVV.

The rearrangement links TRBV5-1 to TRBJ1-1; tentatively, D is TRBD1 (6 bases). V was shortened by 6 bases and J by 3 bases, with 15 bases between the two germline ends. The CDR3 extends over 14 amino acids. Germline CDR1 reads SGHRS; CDR2 reads YFSETQ. As DNA, the CDR3 is TGCGCCAGCACGCCGGGGGGGCTGGACACTGAAGCTTTCTTT. This encodes CASTPGGLDTEAFF.

The chain couples TRBV2 to TRBJ1-5; 7 bases are a match to TRBD1. The V gene end was trimmed by 4 bases and the J gene end by 5 bases; junction bases not matched to a gene: 5. Germline V CDR1 and CDR2: SNHLY, FYNNEI. The CDR3 consists of 14 residues. The CDR3 spells CASSGVTGDQPQHF. Written as DNA, the CDR3 is TGTGCCAGCAGTGGCGTAACAGGGGATCAGCCCCAGCATTTT.

The chain employs TRBV5-4 and TRBJ1-1; TRBD1 matches at 11 bases. CDR1 SGHNT and CDR2 YYREEE come from the germline V gene (reference sequence). There are 14 residues in the CDR3. V lost 4 bases, J lost 3 bases, and 2 bases stayed unmatched. CDR3 bases: TGTGCCAGCAGCCGGGACAGGGGGTACACTGAAGCTTTCTTT. Protein product: CASSRDRGYTEAFF.